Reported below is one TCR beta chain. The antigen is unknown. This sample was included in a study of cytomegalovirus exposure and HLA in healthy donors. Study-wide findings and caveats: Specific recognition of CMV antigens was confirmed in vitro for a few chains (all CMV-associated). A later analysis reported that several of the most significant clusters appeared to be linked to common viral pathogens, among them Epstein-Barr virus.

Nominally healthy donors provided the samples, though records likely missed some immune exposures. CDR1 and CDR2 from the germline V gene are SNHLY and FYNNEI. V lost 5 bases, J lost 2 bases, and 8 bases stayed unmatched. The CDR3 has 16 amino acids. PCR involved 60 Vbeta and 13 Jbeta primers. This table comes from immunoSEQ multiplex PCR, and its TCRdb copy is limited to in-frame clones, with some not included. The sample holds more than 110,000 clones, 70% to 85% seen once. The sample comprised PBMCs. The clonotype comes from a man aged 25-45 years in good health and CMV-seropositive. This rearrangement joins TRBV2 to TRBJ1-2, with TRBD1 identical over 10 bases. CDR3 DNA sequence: TGTGCCAGCAGTTCTACCGCGGACAGGGGGAACTATGGCTACACCTTC. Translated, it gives CASSSTADRGNYGYTF.